The 24 T cell receptor beta chains in this list originate from one sample, sequenced in a study of OX40 agonist ivuxolimab in advanced cancers. Assay: immunoSEQ multiplex PCR; the TCRdb copy retains only in-frame clones and omits some. Seen here are approximately 84,000 clones, about 88% observed once, and the top ten hold 0.15% to 0.2%. The specimen comprised CD4+ or CD8+ T cells sorted from blood, sampled in a trial of the OX40 agonist ivuxolimab. Receptor source: an adult with an advanced solid tumor such as melanoma, head and neck, liver or kidney cancer.

The V call is TRBV6-5, the J call TRBJ2-7; tentatively, D is TRBD1 (5 bases). The CDR3 spans 14 residues. Looked up from germline, CDR1 is MNHEY and CDR2 is SVGAGI. Trimming removed 5 bases at V and 0 bases at J, with 11 bases between. The CDR3 reads CASSRRQSSYEQYV. The CDR3 DNA is TGTGCCAGCAGTCGGAGACAGAGCTCCTACGAGCAGTACGTC.

Only one count was recorded for this clone. The chain combines TRBV4-2 with TRBJ2-7; 9 nucleotides agree with TRBD2. CDR1 is LGHNA and CDR2 is YNFKEQ in the germline V gene. The CDR3 extends over 15 amino acids. Trimming at V came to 2 bases and at J to 4 bases, leaving 6 bases not matched to a gene. CDR3 DNA sequence: TGTGCCAGCAGCCAATATGGGACTAGCCGGTACGAGCAGTACTTC. It is translated as CASSQYGTSRYEQYF.

This clone was counted between two and nine times. This rearrangement joins TRBV4-1 to TRBJ1-3; a weak D match, TRBD1 (5 bases). The V end lost 4 bases, the J end lost 0 bases, and 19 bases lay between the germline ends. The CDR3 consists of 18 residues. Germline V CDR1 and CDR2: MGHRA, YSYEKL. The CDR3 is CASSPGTLRKDSGNTIYF. The CDR3 DNA follows: TGCGCCAGCAGCCCGGGGACGCTCAGGAAGGACTCTGGAAACACCATATATTTT.

The chain has TRBV5-1 and TRBJ2-3; D is ambiguous. The CDR3 loop spans 12 amino acids. The germline V and J ends were trimmed by 4 bases and 7 bases, with 10 bases remaining between them. CDR1 and CDR2 (germline): SGHRS, YFSETQ. CDR3 bases: TGCGCCAGCAGCCCCGATTTGTATACGCAGTATTTT. Residues: CASSPDLYTQYF.

The chain recombines TRBV28 with TRBJ2-1, with 9 bases lining up with TRBD2. J gave up 6 bases and V 6 bases, and 3 bases lay outside the gene matches. Per germline, CDR1 MDHEN and CDR2 SYDVKM. The CDR3 length is 13 residues. The CDR3 sequence: CASRLAGINEQFF. In DNA, the CDR3 is TGTGCCAGCAGGCTAGCGGGAATCAATGAGCAGTTCTTC.

The chain combines TRBV10-3 with TRBJ1-1; D uncertain. V was shortened by 3 bases and J by 1 base, with 15 bases between the two germline ends. The CDR3 length is 16 residues. CDR1 and CDR2 (germline): ENHRY, SYGVKD. The CDR3 DNA sequence: TGTGCCATCAGTGAAGGCGGCCCAATGCGGAACACTGAAGCTTTCTTT. It encodes CAISEGGPMRNTEAFF.

The chain joins TRBV7-2 to TRBJ2-1, with D unclear. CDR3 length equals 12 residues. Trimming took 5 bases from V and 6 from J, leaving 8 bases between them. Germline V CDR1 and CDR2: SGHTA, FQGNSA. CDR3 sequence: CASSRVRNEQFF. The CDR3 coding sequence is TGTGCCAGCAGCCGTGTTCGCAATGAGCAGTTCTTC.

V is TRBV10-3 and J is TRBJ1-6; D call uncertain. This CDR3 region has 15 residues. Germline CDR1 and CDR2: ENHRY and SYGVKD. With 6 bases removed from V and 6 bases from J, the gap between germline ends came to 15 bases. CDR3 in DNA: TGTGCCATCAGCCCCGCCGGCGCGGGTAATTCACCCCTCCACTTT. Translated: CAISPAGAGNSPLHF.

The rearrangement uses TRBV11-2 and TRBJ2-2, with D unresolved. This CDR3 is built from 16 residues. Trimming took 3 bases from V and 7 from J, leaving 18 bases between them. Per the germline V gene, CDR1 is SGHAT and CDR2 is FQNNGV. The CDR3 sequence is CASSFQLPPANGELFF. CDR3 bases: TGTGCCAGCAGCTTCCAACTTCCCCCCGCAAACGGGGAGCTGTTTTTT.

V gene TRBV28 combines with J gene TRBJ1-4, with a possible D match to TRBD1 (6 bases). The CDR3 runs to 10 residues. Between the trimmed V and J ends, which lost 6 bases and 14 bases, there was a span of 10 bases. Germline CDR1 is MDHEN and CDR2 is SYDVKM. CDR3 DNA: TGTGCCAGCAGGCAGGACAGCCTGTTTTTT. It is translated as CASRQDSLFF.

This chain connects TRBV28 to TRBJ1-5; D gene uncertain. Trimming removed 3 bases at V and 0 bases at J, with 12 bases between. The CDR3 is made up of 16 amino acids. Looked up from germline, CDR1 is MDHEN and CDR2 is SYDVKM. CDR3 in amino acids: CASSLQNFYSNQPQHF. CDR3 nucleotides: TGTGCCAGCAGTTTGCAAAACTTTTATAGCAATCAGCCCCAGCATTTT.

This clone has just a few counts. The genes are TRBV30 and TRBJ1-1; no firm D call. Per the germline V gene, CDR1 is GTSNPN and CDR2 is SVGIG (reference sequence). The CDR3 loop spans 13 amino acids. Deletions cut 0 bases from V and 3 bases from J, with 8 bases between. The CDR3 loop is CAWSVGEYTEAFF. DNA for the CDR3: TGTGCCTGGAGTGTTGGGGAATACACTGAAGCTTTCTTT. Full variable domain (outside the CDR3, taken from reference TRBV30 and TRBJ1-1): SQTIHQWPATLVQPVGSPLSLECTVEGTSNPNLYWYRQAAGRGLQLLFYSVGIGQISSEVPQNLSASRPQDRQFILSSKKLLLSDSGFYLCAWSVGEYTEAFFGQGTRLTVV.

The chain is built from TRBV29-1 and TRBJ1-1; 8 nucleotides match TRBD1. Germline V gives CDR1 SQVTM, CDR2 ANQGSEA. Unmatched junction bases numbered 9, after V lost 7 bases and J lost 5 bases. This CDR3 contains 13 residues. The CDR3 is CSANRGIGTEAFF. The CDR3 nucleotides are TGCAGCGCAAACAGGGGGATTGGGACTGAAGCTTTCTTT.

The chain uses TRBV4-1 and TRBJ1-4; 7 bases are a match to TRBD1. J gave up 7 bases and V 0 bases, and 8 bases lay outside the gene matches. In germline, CDR1 is MGHRA, CDR2 YSYEKL. The CDR3 extends over 16 amino acids. The CDR3 DNA is TGCGCCAGCAGCCAAGATGTGGCAGGGGGAGGTGAAAAACTGTTTTTT. It encodes CASSQDVAGGGEKLFF.

The J gene is TRBJ2-7, the V gene TRBV7-8; D ambiguous. Per germline, CDR1 SGHVS and CDR2 FQNEAQ. This CDR3 comprises 14 residues. With 5 bases removed from V and 6 bases from J, the gap between germline ends came to 17 bases. CDR3: CASSAKNAWGEQYV. The CDR3, as DNA: TGTGCCAGCAGCGCCAAAAATGCGTGGGGCGAGCAGTACGTC.

This rearrangement joins TRBV30 to TRBJ2-1; 7 bases line up with TRBD2. The CDR3 loop spans 15 amino acids. The junction had 7 bases not matched to a gene; V was cut back by 5 bases and J by 0 bases. The V gene's germline CDR1 is GTSNPN and CDR2 SVGIG (reference sequence). The CDR3 coding sequence is TGTGCCTGGGTAAGCGGGATCAACTCCTACAATGAGCAGTTCTTC. Its protein is CAWVSGINSYNEQFF.

The chain carries TRBV27 and TRBJ2-1; D not resolved. The V end was cut by 0 bases, the J end by 2 bases, with 14 bases between. Germline CDR1 reads MNHEY; CDR2 reads SMNVEV (reference sequence). CDR3 length: 17 residues. CDR3 nucleotide sequence: TGTGCCAGCAGTTTATCCCCCTGGAGCCGGACCTACAATGAGCAGTTCTTC. Protein sequence: CASSLSPWSRTYNEQFF.

CDR3: CASVVSGGLEKLFF. The CDR3 nucleotides are TGTGCCAGCGTTGTTTCCGGGGGGTTAGAAAAACTGTTTTTT. The chain joins TRBV2 to TRBJ1-4; tentative D call: TRBD1 (5 bases). Per the germline V gene, CDR1 is SNHLY and CDR2 is FYNNEI. V lost 8 bases, J lost 8 bases, and 18 bases lay in between. The CDR3 spans 14 residues.

The chain links TRBV4-1 to TRBJ2-7; D gene unclear. Germline V gives CDR1 MGHRA, CDR2 YSYEKL. V shed 3 bases and J shed 2 bases, with 11 bases lying between them. The CDR3 totals 14 residues. The CDR3 region has the DNA TGCGCCAGCAGCCACTCCCCCGGACCCTACGAGCAGTACGTC. Translating it yields CASSHSPGPYEQYV.

The chain has TRBV5-1 and TRBJ2-1, with D maybe TRBD2 (6 bases). Germline V gene lookup returns CDR1 SGHRS and CDR2 YFSETQ. The V end was cut by 4 bases, the J end by 9 bases, with 17 bases between. The CDR3 runs 14 residues. CDR3 sequence reads: CASSPGGAGGEQFF. The CDR3 DNA follows: TGCGCCAGCAGCCCAGGAGGAGCGGGCGGTGAGCAGTTCTTC.

The rearrangement links TRBV6-1 to TRBJ1-6; D call uncertain. The CDR3 is 13 residues long. From germline, CDR1 is MNHNS and CDR2 SASEGT. Trimming shortened V by 4 bases and J by 14 bases, and 15 bases separated the two germline ends. The CDR3 DNA sequence: TGTGCCAGCAGTGGGCCCAATCGCGAGGCCCTCCACTTT. Translating gives CASSGPNREALHF.

The chain joins TRBV5-4 to TRBJ2-2; D is perhaps TRBD1 (6 bases). This CDR3 region has 14 residues. Trimming cost V 2 bases and J 8 bases, with 13 bases left between them. The germline V gene encodes CDR1 SGHNT and CDR2 YYREEE (reference sequence). The CDR3 is CASSLRAGAGELFF. Here the CDR3 DNA reads TGTGCCAGCAGCTTAAGGGCAGGGGCTGGGGAGCTGTTTTTT.

The chain links TRBV5-1 to TRBJ1-3; the match to TRBD1 covers 10 bases. Losses at the gene ends were 4 bases for V and 0 bases for J; bases not matched to a gene: 7. CDR1 and CDR2 from the germline V gene are SGHRS and YFSETQ. The CDR3 totals 17 residues. In nucleotides, the CDR3 is TGCGCCAGCAGCCCCCGACAGGGGGCAGGCTCTGGAAACACCATATATTTT. This codes for CASSPRQGAGSGNTIYF.

This chain uses TRBV7-3 with TRBJ2-3; D is perhaps TRBD1 (6 bases). The CDR3 has 16 residues. In germline, CDR1 is SGHTA, CDR2 FQGTGA. V shed 5 bases and J shed 0 bases, with 15 bases lying between them. DNA of the CDR3: TGTGCCAGCAGCCCTAGGGGGTCTCCGAGCACAGATACGCAGTATTTT. Translated: CASSPRGSPSTDTQYF.